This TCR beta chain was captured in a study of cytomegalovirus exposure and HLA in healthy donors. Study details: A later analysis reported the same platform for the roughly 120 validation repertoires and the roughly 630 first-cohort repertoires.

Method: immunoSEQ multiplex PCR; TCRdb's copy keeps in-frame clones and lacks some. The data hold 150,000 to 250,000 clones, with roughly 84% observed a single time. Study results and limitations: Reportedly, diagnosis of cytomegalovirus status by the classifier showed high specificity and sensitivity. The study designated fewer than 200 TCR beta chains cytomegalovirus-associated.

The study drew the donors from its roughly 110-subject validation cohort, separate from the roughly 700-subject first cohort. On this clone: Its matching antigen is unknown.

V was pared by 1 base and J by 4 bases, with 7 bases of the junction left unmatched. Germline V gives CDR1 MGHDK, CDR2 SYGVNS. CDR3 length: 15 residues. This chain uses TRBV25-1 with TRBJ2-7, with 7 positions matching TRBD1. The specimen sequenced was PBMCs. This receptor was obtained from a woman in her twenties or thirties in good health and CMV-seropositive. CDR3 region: CASSELVAGGYEQYF. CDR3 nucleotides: TGTGCCAGCAGTGAATTAGTGGCAGGGGGATACGAGCAGTACTTC.